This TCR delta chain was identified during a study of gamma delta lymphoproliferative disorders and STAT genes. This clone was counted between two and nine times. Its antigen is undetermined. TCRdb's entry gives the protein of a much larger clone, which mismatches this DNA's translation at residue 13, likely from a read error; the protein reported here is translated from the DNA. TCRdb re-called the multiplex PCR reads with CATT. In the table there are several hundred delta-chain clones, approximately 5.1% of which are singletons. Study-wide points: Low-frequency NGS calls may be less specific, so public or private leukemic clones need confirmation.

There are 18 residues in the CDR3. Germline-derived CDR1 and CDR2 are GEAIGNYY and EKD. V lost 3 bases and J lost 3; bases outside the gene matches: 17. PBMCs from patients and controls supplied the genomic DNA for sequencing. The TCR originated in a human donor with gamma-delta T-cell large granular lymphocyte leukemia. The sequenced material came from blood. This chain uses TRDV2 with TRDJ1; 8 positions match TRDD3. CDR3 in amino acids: CACDQLLGAKTYADKLIF. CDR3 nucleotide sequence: TGTGCCTGTGACCAGCTACTGGGGGCGAAAACGTACGCCGATAAACTCATCTTT.